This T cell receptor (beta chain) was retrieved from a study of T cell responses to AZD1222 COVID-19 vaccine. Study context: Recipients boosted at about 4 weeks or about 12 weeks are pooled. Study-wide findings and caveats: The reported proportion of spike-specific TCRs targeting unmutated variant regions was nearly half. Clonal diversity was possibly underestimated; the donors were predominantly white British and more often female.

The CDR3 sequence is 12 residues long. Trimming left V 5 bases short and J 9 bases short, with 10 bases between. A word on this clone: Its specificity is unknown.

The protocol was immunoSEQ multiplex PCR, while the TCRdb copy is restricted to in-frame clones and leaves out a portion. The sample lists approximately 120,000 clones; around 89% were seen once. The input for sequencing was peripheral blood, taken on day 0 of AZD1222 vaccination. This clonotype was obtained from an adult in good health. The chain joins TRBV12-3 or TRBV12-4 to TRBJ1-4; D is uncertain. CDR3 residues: CASSLWGKKLFF. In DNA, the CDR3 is TGTGCCAGCAGTCTTTGGGGTAAAAAACTGTTTTTT.